This TCR beta chain was recorded in a study of regulatory T cells in long-lasting Graves disease. Time point: newly diagnosed GD, antithyroid drugs for less than 3 months. PBMC-extracted RNA yielded the TCR library. Construction of TCR beta libraries relied on iRepertoire HTBI primers and on Arm-PCR targeting CDR3 regions. The authors' processing: The samples included around 60 TRBV and under 15 TRBJ segments. TCRdb analysed the multiplex PCR reads with MiXCR anew, one entry per CDR3 protein. Clone size and V and J calls follow TCRdb, not the original study. This table has about 440,000 distinct CDR3 sequences, 15% to 20% appearing once. There are many counts of this clonotype. The CDR3 consists of 14 residues. Trimming left V 2 bases short and J 6 bases short, with 13 bases between. Per germline, CDR1 MDHEN and CDR2 SYDVKM. This sample was also put to use in a study of T cells in Graves' hyperthyroidism and ophthalmopathy.

The J gene is TRBJ1-2, the V gene TRBV28; D gene unclear. The sample consisted of peripheral blood mononuclear cells (PBMCs), taken at new diagnosis, from a patient treated with antithyroid drugs. The sequence derives from a woman younger than 30 with Graves disease. The DNA for the CDR3 is TGTGCCAGCAGTTTACGGACCCATACACATGGCTACACCTTC. Translated: CASSLRTHTHGYTF.